The clone carrying this T cell receptor (beta chain) was seen a handful of times. Its antigen remains unidentified. The record originates from a study of graft-versus-host responses after intestinal transplantation. The wider study: The transplants performed in recipients were multivisceral, liver-intestinal, or isolated intestinal. Every recipient underwent anti-thymocyte globulin induction, then tacrolimus and steroids for three to four years. Findings and caveats of the study: GvH clones detected in recipient marrow included some appearing first in ileum or blood.

TCRdb's copy holds only in-frame clones and misses some; the assay was immunoSEQ multiplex PCR. The sample carries tens of thousands of clones, roughly 87% recorded once. Germline loops: CDR1 MNHNS, CDR2 SASEGT. CDR3 length: 17 residues. With V trimmed by 4 bases and J by 3 bases, 8 bases remained unmatched. The genes are TRBV6-1 and TRBJ2-1; TRBD2 aligns across 11 bases. The sequenced sample was PBMCs, obtained roughly 65 days after intestinal transplantation. The receptor comes from a human patient who received an intestinal transplant, so some T cells may come from the graft donor. The CDR3 bases are TGTGCCAGCAGTGGACCAACTAGCGGGAGTTACTACAATGAGCAGTTCTTC. Translated: CASSGPTSGSYYNEQFF.